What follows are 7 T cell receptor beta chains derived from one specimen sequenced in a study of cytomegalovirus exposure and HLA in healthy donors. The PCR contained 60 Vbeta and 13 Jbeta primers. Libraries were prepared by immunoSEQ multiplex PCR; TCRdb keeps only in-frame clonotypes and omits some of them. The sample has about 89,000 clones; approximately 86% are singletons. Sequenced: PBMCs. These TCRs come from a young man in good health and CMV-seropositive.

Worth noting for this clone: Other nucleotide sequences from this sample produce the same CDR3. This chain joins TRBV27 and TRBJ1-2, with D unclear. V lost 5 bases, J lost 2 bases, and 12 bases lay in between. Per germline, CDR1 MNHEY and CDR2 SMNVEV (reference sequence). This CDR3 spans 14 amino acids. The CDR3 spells CASSPGGLNYGYTF. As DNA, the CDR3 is TGTGCCAGCAGTCCGGGAGGGTTAAACTATGGCTACACCTTC.

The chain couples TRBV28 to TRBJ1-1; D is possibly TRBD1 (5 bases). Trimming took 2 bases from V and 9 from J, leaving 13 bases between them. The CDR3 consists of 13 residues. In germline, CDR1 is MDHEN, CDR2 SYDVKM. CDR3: CASSLTGVEKAFF. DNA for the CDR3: TGTGCCAGCAGTTTAACAGGTGTTGAGAAAGCTTTCTTT.

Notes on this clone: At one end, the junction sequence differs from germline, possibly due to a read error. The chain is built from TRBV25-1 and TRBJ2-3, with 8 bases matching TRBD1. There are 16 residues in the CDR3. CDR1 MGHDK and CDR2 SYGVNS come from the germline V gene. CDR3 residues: CANSDPGQGSTDTQYF. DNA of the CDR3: TGTGCCAACAGTGATCCCGGACAGGGTAGCACAGATACGCAGTATTTT.

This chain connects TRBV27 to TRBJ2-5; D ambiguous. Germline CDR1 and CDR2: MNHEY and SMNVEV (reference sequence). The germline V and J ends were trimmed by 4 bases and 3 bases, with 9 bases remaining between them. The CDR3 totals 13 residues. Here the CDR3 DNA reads TGTGCCAGCAGTTCGGGTTACGAAGAGACCCAGTACTTC. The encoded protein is CASSSGYEETQYF.

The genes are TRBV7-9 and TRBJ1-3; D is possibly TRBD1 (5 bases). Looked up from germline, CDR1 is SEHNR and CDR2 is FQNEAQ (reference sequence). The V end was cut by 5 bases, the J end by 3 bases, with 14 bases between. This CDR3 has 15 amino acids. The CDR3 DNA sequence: TGTGCCAGCAGCAGAATTGGGGCGAGTGGAAACACCATATATTTT. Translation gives CASSRIGASGNTIYF.

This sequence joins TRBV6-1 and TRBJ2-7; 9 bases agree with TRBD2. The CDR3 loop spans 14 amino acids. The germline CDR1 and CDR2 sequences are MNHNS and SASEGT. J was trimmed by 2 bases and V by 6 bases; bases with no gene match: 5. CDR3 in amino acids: CASRSAGGPYEQYF. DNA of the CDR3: TGTGCCAGCAGATCAGCGGGGGGCCCCTACGAGCAGTACTTC.

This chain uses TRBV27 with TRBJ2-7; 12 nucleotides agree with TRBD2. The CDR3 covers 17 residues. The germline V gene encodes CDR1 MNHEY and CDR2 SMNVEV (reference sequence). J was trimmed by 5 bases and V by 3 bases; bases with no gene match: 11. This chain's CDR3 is CASSFGPSGRAVDEQYF. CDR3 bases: TGTGCCAGCAGTTTTGGGCCTAGCGGGAGGGCTGTAGACGAGCAGTACTTC.